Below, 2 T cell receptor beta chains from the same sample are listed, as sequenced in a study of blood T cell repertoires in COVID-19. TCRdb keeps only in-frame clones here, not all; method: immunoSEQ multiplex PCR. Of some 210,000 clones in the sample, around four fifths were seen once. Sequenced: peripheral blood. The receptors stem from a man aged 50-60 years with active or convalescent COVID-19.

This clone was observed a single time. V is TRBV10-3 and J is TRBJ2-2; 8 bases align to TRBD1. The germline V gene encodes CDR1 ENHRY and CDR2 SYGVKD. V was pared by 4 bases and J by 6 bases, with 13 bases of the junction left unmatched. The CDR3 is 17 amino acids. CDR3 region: CAISGYTDRDDPGELFF. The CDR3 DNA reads TGTGCCATCAGTGGATACACGGACAGGGATGATCCCGGGGAGCTGTTTTTT.

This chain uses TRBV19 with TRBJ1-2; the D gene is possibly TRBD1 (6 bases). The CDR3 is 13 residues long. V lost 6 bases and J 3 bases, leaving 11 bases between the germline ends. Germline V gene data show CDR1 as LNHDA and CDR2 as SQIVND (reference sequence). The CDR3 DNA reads TGTGCCAGTAGCCTGACAGGCCACTATGGCTACACCTTC. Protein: CASSLTGHYGYTF.